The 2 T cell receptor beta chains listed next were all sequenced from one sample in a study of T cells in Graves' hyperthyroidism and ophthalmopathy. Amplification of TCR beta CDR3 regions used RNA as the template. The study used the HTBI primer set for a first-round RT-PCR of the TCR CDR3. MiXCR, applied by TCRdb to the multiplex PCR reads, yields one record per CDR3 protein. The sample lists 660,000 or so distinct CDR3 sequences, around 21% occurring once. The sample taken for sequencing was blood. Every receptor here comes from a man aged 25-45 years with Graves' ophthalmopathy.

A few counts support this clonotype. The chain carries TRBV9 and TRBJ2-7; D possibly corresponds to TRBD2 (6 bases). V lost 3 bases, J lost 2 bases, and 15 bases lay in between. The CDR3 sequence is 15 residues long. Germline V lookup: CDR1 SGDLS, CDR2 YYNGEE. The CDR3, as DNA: TGTGCCAGCAGCGGACCCGGGACTCTTGCCTACGAGCAGTACTTC. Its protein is CASSGPGTLAYEQYF.

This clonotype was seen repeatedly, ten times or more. The CDR3 nucleotides are TGTGCCAGCAGCTTACACGGGACAGGGGTCAATGAGCAGTTCTTC. Its protein product is CASSLHGTGVNEQFF. V usage is TRBV6-1 and J usage is TRBJ2-1; 10 bases fit TRBD1. V lost 6 bases and J lost 6; bases outside the gene matches: 8. The CDR3 is 15 amino acids. CDR1 and CDR2 (germline): MNHNS, SASEGT.